One sample yielded the 5 T cell receptor beta chains listed below, sequenced in a study (dated by TCRdb to 2014 to 2015). Library prep was done by 5' RACE. Sequencing was carried out with an Illumina MiSeq. TCRdb reanalyzed the raw reads on its own, using fastp at Q25 for trimming and MiXCR for clone calling, and kept in-frame beta chains. Every distinct CDR3 protein forms one entry, paired with its most common genes and DNA. This sample has 8,000 to 9,500 distinct CDR3 sequences in its table, and more than 15% of those were observed once. Of the sample, 3.5% falls within the top ten clones. Sequencing was carried out using memory CD4+ T cells sorted from blood. According to the study, the label for this sample's cell subset or site signals: memory CD4+ T cells, CD4+CD45RO+CD25-. The receptors here all came from a female donor with breast cancer.

By frequency in the sample, this clonotype is medium-sized (0.01 to 0.1%). The gene calls are TRBV4-3 and TRBJ2-3; 7 bases are a match to TRBD2. Unmatched junction bases numbered 6, after V lost 0 bases and J lost 0 bases. Germline V CDR1 and CDR2: LGHNA, YSLEER. This CDR3 contains 17 residues. CDR3 nucleotide sequence: TGCGCCAGCAGCCAAGATGGACTAGGAGGTAGCACAGATACGCAGTATTTT. It yields the protein CASSQDGLGGSTDTQYF.

By sample share, this clonotype is medium-sized. V usage is TRBV11-1 and J usage is TRBJ1-2; D call uncertain. Germline V gene sequence: CDR1 SGHAT, CDR2 FQDESV (reference sequence). V was pared by 5 bases and J by 4 bases, with 11 bases between. The length of the CDR3 is 13 residues. CDR3 protein: CASSGSGPYGYTF. The CDR3 region has the DNA TGTGCCAGCAGCGGCTCGGGCCCCTATGGCTACACCTTC.

This clonotype was observed a handful of times. A much larger clone lies one base from this, so it may be a read error. The J gene is TRBJ2-2, the V gene TRBV18, with 7 bases identical to TRBD1. Germline V gene lookup returns CDR1 KGHSH and CDR2 LQKENI. This CDR3 is built from 17 residues. The chain's CDR3 is CASSRGTAGSNTGELCF. The CDR3 nucleotides are TGTGCCAGCTCACGGGGGACAGCCGGATCGAACACCGGGGAGCTGTGTTTT.

This clonotype is termed medium-sized. V gene TRBV4-2 combines with J gene TRBJ2-2; 12 bases fit TRBD1. V lost 1 base to trimming and J lost 7 bases; unmatched junction nucleotides: 1. The CDR3 spans 15 residues. Germline V gene lookup returns CDR1 LGHNA and CDR2 YNFKEQ. The chain's CDR3 is CASSQGDRGRGELFF. In DNA form, the CDR3 reads TGTGCCAGCAGCCAAGGGGACAGGGGGCGCGGGGAGCTGTTTTTT.

This clonotype was seen ten or more times. This rearrangement joins TRBV2 to TRBJ2-2; D is possibly TRBD2 (6 bases). V shed 7 bases and J shed 4 bases, with 13 bases lying between them. Germline CDR1 and CDR2: SNHLY and FYNNEI. The CDR3 sequence is 14 residues long. CDR3 bases: TGTGCCAGCAATGTTGGGGGGTTCACCGGGGAGCTGTTTTTT. Amino acids: CASNVGGFTGELFF.